A single sample gave rise to the 30 T cell receptor beta chains below, sequenced in a study of blood T cell repertoires in COVID-19. Sequenced by immunoSEQ multiplex PCR; TCRdb stores in-frame clones only, minus some. The sample gives approximately 270,000 clones, approximately 84% of which show up once; less than 20% is in the top ten. Sequenced sample: peripheral blood. Receptors originate from a person aged 70 to 80 with COVID-19, enrolled during active disease.

Regarding this clone: Germline is not matched at one junction end, which may reflect a read error. This chain links TRBV12-3 or TRBV12-4 with TRBJ2-7, with a weak D call TRBD1 (6 bases). The CDR3 extends over 11 amino acids. The CDR3, as DNA: TGTGCCACCAGTGAAGGGGGCGAGCAGTACTTC. Translated, it gives CATSEGGEQYF.

Only one count was recorded for this clone. This chain uses TRBV10-3 with TRBJ1-4; 10 nucleotides match TRBD1. This CDR3 has 16 residues. CDR1 and CDR2 (germline): ENHRY, SYGVKD. V trimming: 3 bases; J trimming: 6 bases; junction bases outside the gene matches: 7. CDR3 in DNA: TGTGCCATCAGTGATTCTAGGACAGGGGGGGATGAAAAACTGTTTTTT. It encodes CAISDSRTGGDEKLFF.

The J gene is TRBJ2-4, the V gene TRBV28, with 8 bases matching TRBD1. CDR3 length: 14 residues. Germline assignment: CDR1 MDHEN and CDR2 SYDVKM. Germline trimming cut 2 bases from V and 5 bases from J; bases unmatched to any gene: 2. CDR3 region: CASSLPTGENIQYF. The CDR3 DNA follows: TGTGCCAGCAGTTTACCGACAGGGGAAAACATTCAGTACTTC.

In this sample, this clone turned up a few times. The rearrangement joins TRBV6-6 to TRBJ2-7, with a tentative D call TRBD1 (6 bases). Germline V gene sequence: CDR1 MNHNY, CDR2 SVGAGI (reference sequence). V was shortened by 5 bases and J by 6 bases, with 11 bases between the two germline ends. The CDR3 length is 12 residues. CDR3: CASSPQGLEQYF. The CDR3 region has the DNA TGTGCCAGCAGTCCACAGGGTCTCGAGCAGTACTTC.

The V call is TRBV18, the J call TRBJ1-1; 8 nucleotides agree with TRBD1. Losses at the gene ends were 3 bases for V and 10 bases for J; bases not matched to a gene: 7. The germline V gene encodes CDR1 KGHSH and CDR2 LQKENI. The CDR3 covers 13 residues. CDR3 in amino acids: CASSPQGAVSAFF. CDR3 DNA sequence: TGTGCCAGCTCACCCCAGGGGGCGGTTTCAGCTTTCTTT.

A few counts support this clone. This chain uses TRBV18 with TRBJ2-7; 7 bases align to TRBD2. The CDR3 sequence is 15 residues long. Germline values: CDR1 KGHSH, CDR2 LQKENI. V lost 2 bases and J lost 0; bases outside the gene matches: 4. The CDR3 loop reads CASSPSGESSYEQYF. The CDR3 coding sequence is TGTGCCAGCTCACCAAGCGGGGAGAGCTCCTACGAGCAGTACTTC.

V and J are TRBV7-2 and TRBJ2-1; 9 bases align to TRBD2. This CDR3 is built from 18 residues. With 1 base clipped from V and 5 bases from J, the junction kept 12 bases outside the gene matches. Germline V gene lookup returns CDR1 SGHTA and CDR2 FQGNSA. The DNA for the CDR3 is TGTGCCAGCAGCTTAGTCTGGCGGGAGGGAGTAAAGAACAATGAGCAGTTCTTC. Translating it yields CASSLVWREGVKNNEQFF.

CDR3 residues: CASSSLSGGNYNEQFF. The CDR3, as DNA: TGTGCCAGCAGCTCCCTATCCGGGGGTAACTACAATGAGCAGTTCTTC. This chain connects TRBV7-2 to TRBJ2-1, with D possibly being TRBD2 (6 bases). Germline CDR1 and CDR2: SGHTA and FQGNSA. CDR3 length equals 16 residues. Trimming took off 4 bases at V and 3 bases at J, with 16 bases between the two ends.

The chain combines TRBV7-3 with TRBJ2-6, with 10 bases identical to TRBD2. The ends lost 2 bases at V and 3 bases at J; junction bases unmatched: 13. The length of the CDR3 is 20 residues. Germline CDR1 reads SGHTA; CDR2 reads FQGTGA. CDR3 region: CASSLVGASGRFSGANVLTF. CDR3 in DNA: TGTGCCAGCAGCTTAGTGGGTGCTAGCGGGAGATTTAGTGGGGCCAACGTCCTGACTTTC.

This clone has a handful of counts. The chain uses TRBV29-1 and TRBJ1-2; D uncertain. Germline CDR1 is SQVTM and CDR2 is ANQGSEA. The CDR3 spans 12 residues. V lost 1 base and J 8 bases, leaving 11 bases between the germline ends. The CDR3: CSVEGGSDGYTF. The CDR3 DNA reads as TGCAGCGTTGAAGGAGGTAGTGACGGCTACACCTTC. Together with reference TRBV29-1 and TRBJ1-2, the CDR3 gives the full variable domain: SAVISQKPSRDICQRGTSLTIQCQVDSQVTMMFWYRQQPGQSLTLIATANQGSEATYESGFVIDKFPISRPNLTFSTLTVSNMSPEDSSIYLCSVEGGSDGYTFGSGTRLTVV.

This clone has only one observation. The chain has TRBV9 and TRBJ2-7, with 8 bases lining up with TRBD2. The CDR3 sequence is 17 residues long. Per the germline V gene, CDR1 is SGDLS and CDR2 is YYNGEE. The V segment lost 3 bases and the J segment 3 bases; nucleotides outside the gene matches: 14. The CDR3 loop reads CASSGSRSGSPFYEQYF. CDR3 DNA sequence: TGTGCCAGCAGCGGCTCGAGGAGCGGGAGCCCCTTCTACGAGCAGTACTTC.

The chain is built from TRBV7-2 and TRBJ1-1, with 7 nucleotides matching TRBD1. Germline trimming cut 1 base from V and 6 bases from J; bases unmatched to any gene: 20. Germline CDR1 SGHTA, CDR2 FQGNSA. The length of the CDR3 is 19 residues. The CDR3 DNA reads TGTGCCAGCAGCTTAGAAGGGACAGCATGGGGTGGTGGAAGTGCTGAAGCTTTCTTT. Translation gives CASSLEGTAWGGGSAEAFF.

V is TRBV3-1 (or the pseudogene TRBV3-2) and J is TRBJ1-1; D might be TRBD1 (6 bases). CDR3 length: 15 residues. Germline V gives CDR1 LGHDT, CDR2 YNNKEL (reference sequence). V gave up 8 bases and J gave up 0 bases, with 16 bases separating them. CDR3 residues: CASRDGQLMNTEAFF. The CDR3, as DNA: TGTGCCAGCCGCGACGGACAGCTAATGAACACTGAAGCTTTCTTT.

Comment on this clone: The same CDR3 also results from other DNA sequences found in this sample. The V call is TRBV4-3, the J call TRBJ1-1; D is undetermined. CDR3 length equals 13 residues. Germline CDR1 is LGHNA and CDR2 is YSLEER. V was cut by 1 base and J by 2 bases, with 5 bases left in between. CDR3 in amino acids: CASSQAVNTEAFF. The CDR3 region has the DNA TGCGCCAGCAGCCAAGCAGTTAACACTGAAGCTTTCTTT.

V usage is TRBV19 and J usage is TRBJ1-6, with D possibly matching TRBD1 (5 bases). The germline V gene encodes CDR1 LNHDA and CDR2 SQIVND (reference sequence). Trimming pared 3 bases from V and 3 bases from J, leaving 6 bases between. The CDR3 has 14 amino acids. CDR3: CASSMGGYNSPLHF. DNA for the CDR3: TGTGCCAGTAGTATGGGGGGCTATAATTCACCCCTCCACTTT.

J is TRBJ2-5 and V is TRBV7-2; the match to TRBD2 covers 8 bases. After removal of 0 bases from V and 5 bases from J, the junction contained 5 bases not matched to a gene. The CDR3 runs 15 residues. Germline values: CDR1 SGHTA, CDR2 FQGNSA. The CDR3 here is CASSLAGSGSETQYF. The DNA of the CDR3 is TGTGCCAGCAGCTTAGCAGGGAGCGGGAGCGAGACCCAGTACTTC.

V gene TRBV6-2 or TRBV6-3 combines with J gene TRBJ2-7; 8 bases align to TRBD1. The germline V gene encodes CDR1 MNHEY and CDR2 SVGEGT. V was clipped by 2 bases and J by 0 bases; unmatched bases: 6. This CDR3 comprises 16 residues. The CDR3 coding sequence is TGTGCCAGCAGTTACCCCGGGACAGGCAACTCCTACGAGCAGTACTTC. It is translated as CASSYPGTGNSYEQYF.

This chain uses TRBV10-3 with TRBJ2-7; TRBD1 aligns across 9 bases. CDR3 size: 14 residues. The trim removed 5 bases at V and 5 bases at J, leaving 7 bases unmatched. CDR1 and CDR2 from the germline V gene are ENHRY and SYGVKD. CDR3 sequence (DNA): TGTGCCATCAGTACCGGGACAGGGTCCCACGAGCAGTACTTC. This gives the protein CAISTGTGSHEQYF.

The genes are TRBV15 and TRBJ2-1; TRBD2 matches 7 bases. V lost 0 bases to trimming and J lost 5 bases; unmatched junction nucleotides: 4. The CDR3 totals 15 residues. Germline V gene lookup returns CDR1 LNHNV and CDR2 YYDKDF (reference sequence). The chain's CDR3 is CATSRDPSGNNEQFF. CDR3 nucleotides: TGTGCCACCAGCAGAGACCCTAGCGGAAACAATGAGCAGTTCTTC.

This clone has just one count. J is TRBJ1-5 and V is TRBV19, with a weak D call TRBD1 (5 bases). The CDR3 covers 14 residues. Trimming took 7 bases from V and 5 from J, leaving 15 bases between them. Germline lookup yields CDR1 LNHDA and CDR2 SQIVND (reference sequence). This chain's CDR3 is CASTHTGPDQPQHF. CDR3 sequence (DNA): TGTGCCAGTACCCATACAGGACCGGATCAGCCCCAGCATTTT. The whole variable domain, remainder taken from reference TRBV19 and TRBJ1-5, is DGGITQSPKYLFRKEGQNVTLSCEQNLNHDAMYWYRQDPGQGLRLIYYSQIVNDFQKGDIAEGYSVSREKKESFPLTVTSAQKNPTAFYLCASTHTGPDQPQHFGDGTRLSIL.

In its sample, this clone was seen a few times. The V gene is TRBV19, the J gene TRBJ2-3; possible D gene TRBD1, 5 bases. This CDR3 comprises 13 residues. In germline, CDR1 is LNHDA, CDR2 SQIVND (reference sequence). V dropped 5 bases and J dropped 3 bases, with 9 bases sitting between them. CDR3 sequence: CASSLRQTDTQYF. The CDR3 nucleotides read TGTGCCAGTAGTCTACGACAGACAGATACGCAGTATTTT.

The gene calls are TRBV5-1 and TRBJ1-4; tentative D call: TRBD1 (6 bases). The V gene lost 4 bases and the J gene lost 0 bases, with 10 bases spanning the gap. Looked up from germline, CDR1 is SGHRS and CDR2 is YFSETQ. The CDR3 has 15 residues. CDR3 residues: CASSPRGSTNEKLFF. The DNA of the CDR3 is TGCGCCAGCAGCCCCAGGGGTTCAACTAATGAAAAACTGTTTTTT. Supplemented by reference TRBV5-1 and TRBJ1-4, the full variable domain reads KAGVTQTPRYLIKTRGQQVTLSCSPISGHRSVSWYQQTPGQGLQFLFEYFSETQRNKGNFPGRFSGRQFSNSRSEMNVSTLELGDSALYLCASSPRGSTNEKLFFGSGTQLSVL.

This clone was counted a few times. Other DNA variants within this sample encode the same CDR3. The gene calls are TRBV3-1 (or the pseudogene TRBV3-2) and TRBJ1-6; D is uncertain. Trimming took 3 bases from V and 7 from J, leaving 10 bases between them. CDR3 length: 14 amino acids. The germline CDR1 and CDR2 sequences are LGHDT and YNNKEL (reference sequence). CDR3 residues: CASSQGRGNSPLHF. CDR3 DNA: TGTGCCAGCAGCCAGGGGAGAGGAAATTCACCCCTCCACTTT.

The rearrangement joins TRBV5-1 to TRBJ1-2; D is unclear. The germline V gene has CDR1 SGHRS and CDR2 YFSETQ. CDR3 length: 14 amino acids. The V and J ends lost 4 bases and 0 bases respectively, with 10 bases between them. This CDR3 is CASSPQLTNYGYTF. CDR3 sequence (DNA): TGCGCCAGCAGCCCACAGCTAACTAACTATGGCTACACCTTC.

This chain uses TRBV6-1 with TRBJ1-2; 8 nucleotides line up with TRBD1. Unmatched junction bases numbered 11, after V lost 7 bases and J lost 4 bases. This CDR3 has 15 amino acids. CDR1 and CDR2 (germline): MNHNS, SASEGT. As DNA, the CDR3 is TGTGCCAGCAAATTATCCGGGACAGGAGCCTATGGCTACACCTTC. Translation gives CASKLSGTGAYGYTF.

This chain connects TRBV27 to TRBJ2-5, with 14 bases identical to TRBD2. V shed 6 bases, J shed 5 bases, and the junction held 11 bases outside the gene matches. CDR3 length: 17 amino acids. The germline gives CDR1 MNHEY, CDR2 SMNVEV (reference sequence). The CDR3 here is CASSPRLAGGLGETQYF. DNA for the CDR3: TGTGCCAGCAGCCCGAGACTAGCGGGGGGGCTAGGGGAGACCCAGTACTTC.

This clone was found a few times. The chain uses TRBV12-3 or TRBV12-4 and TRBJ2-7, with TRBD1 matching 7 bases. The junction had 0 bases not matched to a gene; V was cut back by 7 bases and J by 3 bases. CDR3 size: 11 residues. In nucleotides, the CDR3 is TGTGCCAGCACAGGGGGCTACGAGCAGTACTTC. Amino acid sequence: CASTGGYEQYF.

This chain joins TRBV19 and TRBJ1-2; D is undetermined. Deletions cut 6 bases from V and 0 bases from J, with 11 bases between. CDR1 and CDR2 from the germline V gene are LNHDA and SQIVND (reference sequence). The CDR3 contains 14 residues. This chain's CDR3 is CASSSQLANYGYTF. CDR3 DNA sequence: TGTGCCAGTAGCTCACAGTTAGCTAACTATGGCTACACCTTC.

Details on this clone: The same CDR3 also results from other DNA sequences found in this sample. The chain carries TRBV9 and TRBJ1-1; D is undetermined. Trimming removed 1 base from V and 1 base from J, with 8 bases in between. CDR3 length: 14 amino acids. Germline loops: CDR1 SGDLS, CDR2 YYNGEE. The CDR3 DNA reads TGTGCCAGCAGCGTATCGTGGGCGAACACTGAAGCTTTCTTT. It codes for CASSVSWANTEAFF. The full variable domain, completed using reference TRBV9 and TRBJ1-1, is DSGVTQTPKHLITATGQRVTLRCSPRSGDLSVYWYQQSLDQGLQFLIQYYNGEERAKGNILERFSAQQFPDLHSELNLSSLELGDSALYFCASSVSWANTEAFFGQGTRLTVV.

This clone was found a few times. The junction and the germline gene differ at one end; a read error may be behind it. This chain links TRBV2 with TRBJ2-7, with TRBD1 identical over 7 bases. The CDR3 length is 12 residues. From germline, CDR1 is SNHLY and CDR2 FYNNEI. CDR3 nucleotides: TGTGCCAGCAGCCAATACCGGGACAGCATTCCCTTC. Encoded protein: CASSQYRDSIPF.